The rows below give T cell receptor beta chains drawn from one sample of a study of human thymus T cells. The data were produced by immunoSEQ multiplex PCR, yet TCRdb's version contains in-frame clones alone and is incomplete. The sample shows 75,000 to 90,000 clones, about 96% of them seen only once. The sequencing sample was made of thymus tissue. These TCRs come from a boy in the first two years of life with a congenital heart defect but otherwise immunologically healthy. Both conserved end residues are part of each CDR3. A D gene is named only where the DNA matches it firmly. Some rows have no size entry. The others give once, few or many, or a class for an expanded clone.

TRBJ2-3	-	TRBD2	TRBV11-2	CASSLLPGGAADTQYF	TGTGCCAGCAGCTTACTTCCGGGGGGGGCAGCAGATACGCAGTATTTT
TRBJ1-5	-	-	TRBV2	CASTRVGASNQPQHF	TGTGCCAGCACCAGGGTAGGGGCCAGCAATCAGCCCCAGCATTTT
TRBJ1-1	-	TRBD1	TRBV6-1	CASSEIIGTGVPETEAFF	TGTGCCAGCAGTGAAATCATAGGGACAGGGGTTCCTGAGACTGAAGCTTTCTTT
TRBJ2-1	once	-	TRBV19	CASSILYSSYNEQFF	TGTGCCAGTAGTATACTATATTCCTCCTACAATGAGCAGTTCTTC
TRBJ1-6	-	-	TRBV15	CATSRVGTRNNSPLHF	TGTGCCACCAGCAGAGTAGGGACTCGGAATAATTCACCCCTCCACTTT
TRBJ2-7	-	-	TRBV28	CASSFSPSDGPYEQYF	TGTGCCAGCAGTTTTTCCCCATCCGACGGTCCCTACGAGCAGTACTTC
TRBJ2-2	-	TRBD2	TRBV19	CASTSDGLAGGRGTGELFF	TGTGCCAGTACCTCCGACGGACTAGCGGGGGGAAGGGGAACCGGGGAGCTGTTTTTT
TRBJ2-7	-	-	TRBV28	CASSLPETYEQYF	TGTGCCAGCAGTTTGCCGGAAACCTACGAGCAGTACTTC
TRBJ2-3	-	TRBD1	TRBV7-2	CASSLVLDRESTDTQYF	TGTGCCAGCAGCTTAGTCCTAGACAGGGAAAGCACAGATACGCAGTATTTT
TRBJ1-1	-	-	TRBV5-6	CASSWPTENTEAFF	TGTGCCAGCAGCTGGCCGACAGAGAACACTGAAGCTTTCTTT
TRBJ2-7	-	-	TRBV28	CASSLWTSYEQYF	TGTGCCAGCAGTTTATGGACTAGCTACGAGCAGTACTTC
TRBJ1-4	-	-	TRBV4-3	CASSQVGTESNEKLFF	TGCGCCAGCAGCCAAGTAGGAACAGAAAGTAATGAAAAACTGTTTTTT
TRBJ1-2	-	-	TRBV19	CATEENYGYTF	TGTGCCACAGAGGAGAACTATGGCTACACCTTC
TRBJ1-2	-	-	TRBV4-3	CASSQQPGNYGYTF	TGCGCCAGCAGCCAGCAACCAGGGAACTATGGCTACACCTTC
TRBJ1-5	-	-	TRBV18	CASSSGKSGGNQPQHF	TGTGCCAGCTCATCGGGGAAGTCGGGGGGCAATCAGCCCCAGCATTTT
TRBJ1-6	once	-	TRBV7-9	CASSTFGSYNSPLHF	TGTGCCAGCAGCACCTTTGGCTCCTATAATTCACCCCTCCACTTT
TRBJ2-1	-	-	TRBV6-1	CASRSNEQFF	TGTGCCAGCAGGAGCAATGAGCAGTTCTTC
TRBJ2-1	-	-	TRBV7-4	CASSHIYSWCDNEQFF	TGTGCCAGCAGCCACATCTATTCTTGGTGTGACAATGAGCAGTTCTTC
TRBJ2-7	once	-	TRBV7-6	CASSLSAAFSYEQYF	TGTGCCAGCAGCTTGTCCGCGGCCTTTTCCTACGAGCAGTACTTC
TRBJ2-4	-	-	TRBV5-8	CASSSTQGRDIQYF	TGTGCCAGCAGCTCCACTCAGGGTAGGGACATTCAGTACTTC
TRBJ1-2	-	-	TRBV5-6	CASSLVRDGYTF	TGTGCCAGCAGCTTGGTGCGTGATGGCTACACCTTC
TRBJ1-4	-	TRBD1	TRBV19	CASSFTGGKEKLFF	TGTGCCAGTTCCTTTACAGGGGGCAAAGAAAAACTGTTTTTT
TRBJ2-1	-	TRBD1	TRBV4-2	CASSRPLRKVRRGTENNEQFF	TGTGCCAGCAGCCGACCCTTGAGGAAAGTACGACGAGGGACAGAGAACAATGAGCAGTTCTTC
TRBJ1-3	once	-	TRBV4-1	CASSQEGGRWGNTIYF	TGCGCCAGCAGCCAAGAAGGCGGGAGATGGGGAAACACCATATATTTT
TRBJ2-5	-	-	TRBV18	CASSPGGTQYF	TGTGCCAGCTCACCGGGGGGGACCCAGTACTTC
TRBJ2-7	-	TRBD2	TRBV6-1	CASSEKLTSGLDEQYF	TGTGCCAGCAGTGAAAAGTTGACTAGCGGGCTGGACGAGCAGTACTTC
TRBJ1-5	once	TRBD1	TRBV6-4	CASLHDRGQPQHF	TGTGCCAGCCTTCATGACAGGGGCCAGCCCCAGCATTTT
TRBJ1-5	once	TRBD1	TRBV6-5	CASSSRGTENQPQHF	TGTGCCAGCAGTTCCCGCGGGACAGAAAATCAGCCCCAGCATTTT
TRBJ1-2	-	TRBD1	TRBV11-3	CASSSSRDRLGDYGYTF	TGTGCCAGCAGCTCGTCCCGGGACAGGTTGGGGGACTATGGCTACACCTTC
TRBJ1-1	-	-	TRBV7-9	CASSLVDAGYFTESWAFF	TGTGCCAGCAGCTTAGTGGATGCGGGATATTTTACTGAATCGTGGGCTTTCTTT
TRBJ2-7	-	TRBD2	TRBV7-8	CATKRGLAVGYEQYF	TGTGCCACCAAAAGGGGACTAGCGGTGGGCTACGAGCAGTACTTC
TRBJ1-1	-	TRBD1	TRBV4-3	CASSQALQRGQGQNTEAFF	TGCGCCAGCAGCCAAGCCCTCCAAAGGGGACAGGGGCAGAACACTGAAGCTTTCTTT
TRBJ1-2	-	-	TRBV14	CASSQDKGPGLYGYTF	TGTGCCAGCAGCCAAGATAAGGGGCCGGGCCTCTATGGCTACACCTTC
TRBJ1-6	few	-	TRBV2	CARSEQYDSPLHF	TGTGCCAGGTCTGAGCAGTACGATTCACCCCTCCACTTT
TRBJ2-7	-	-	TRBV9	CASSGPPRDPRFYEQYF	TGTGCCAGCAGCGGTCCCCCCCGGGACCCCCGATTTTACGAGCAGTACTTC
TRBJ1-6	-	-	TRBV11-2	CASSLLTEGHSPLHF	TGTGCCAGCAGCTTACTTACTGAGGGGCATTCACCCCTCCACTTT
TRBJ1-2	-	TRBD1	TRBV4-3	CASSQDRPGQGGRCYGYTF	TGCGCCAGCAGCCAAGACAGACCGGGACAGGGGGGTCGGTGCTATGGCTACACCTTC
TRBJ1-4	once	TRBD1	TRBV5-6	CASSPAGEGAWEKLFF	TGTGCCAGCAGCCCTGCCGGGGAGGGGGCTTGGGAAAAACTGTTTTTT
TRBJ2-5	-	TRBD2	TRBV9	CASSDAGDQETQYF	TGTGCCAGCAGCGATGCGGGGGACCAAGAGACCCAGTACTTC
TRBJ1-5	-	-	TRBV30	CAWSVRRGRNQPQHF	TGTGCCTGGAGTGTACGGCGGGGGCGGAATCAGCCCCAGCATTTT
TRBJ1-1	once	-	TRBV13	CASSSGPWAFF	TGTGCCAGCAGCTCCGGCCCGTGGGCTTTCTTT
TRBJ2-7	-	-	TRBV7-2	CATGFVYGGGGQMPEQYF	TGTGCCACAGGATTTGTTTATGGTGGGGGGGGCCAAATGCCCGAGCAGTACTTC
TRBJ2-3	-	-	TRBV28	CASSQQGGGTDTQYF	TGTGCCAGCAGTCAACAGGGGGGGGGCACAGATACGCAGTATTTT
TRBJ1-2	-	-	TRBV5-1	CASSLSSDSLSYGYTF	TGCGCCAGCAGCTTGAGTTCGGACAGCCTTTCCTATGGCTACACCTTC
TRBJ2-3	-	-	TRBV21-1	CASSKGDGIGTDTQYF	TGTGCCAGCAGCAAAGGAGACGGTATTGGCACAGATACGCAGTATTTT
TRBJ2-1	-	TRBD1	TRBV15	CATSRLSGTVYNEQFF	TGTGCCACCAGCAGACTTTCCGGGACAGTTTACAATGAGCAGTTCTTC